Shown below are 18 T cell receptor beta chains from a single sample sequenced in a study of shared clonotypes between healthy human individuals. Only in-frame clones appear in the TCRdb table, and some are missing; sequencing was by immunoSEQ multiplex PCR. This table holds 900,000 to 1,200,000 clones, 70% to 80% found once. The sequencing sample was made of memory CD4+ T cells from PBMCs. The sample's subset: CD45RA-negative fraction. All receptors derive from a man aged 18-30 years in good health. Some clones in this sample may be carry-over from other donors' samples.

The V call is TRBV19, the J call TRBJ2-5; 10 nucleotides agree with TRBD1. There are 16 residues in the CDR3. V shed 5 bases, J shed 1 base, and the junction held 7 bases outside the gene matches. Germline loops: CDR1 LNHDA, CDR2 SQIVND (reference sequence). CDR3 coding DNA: TGTGCCAGTAGTCCGAGACAGGGGGCAGTCCAAGAGACCCAGTACTTC. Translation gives CASSPRQGAVQETQYF.

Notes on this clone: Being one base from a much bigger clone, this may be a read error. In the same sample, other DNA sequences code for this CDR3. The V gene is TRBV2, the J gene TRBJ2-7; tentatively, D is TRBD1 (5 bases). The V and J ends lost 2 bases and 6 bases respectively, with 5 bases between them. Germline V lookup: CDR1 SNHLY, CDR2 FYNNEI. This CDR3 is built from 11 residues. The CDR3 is CASSERGEQYF. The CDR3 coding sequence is TGTGCCAGCAGTGAAAGGGGCGAGCAGTACTTC.

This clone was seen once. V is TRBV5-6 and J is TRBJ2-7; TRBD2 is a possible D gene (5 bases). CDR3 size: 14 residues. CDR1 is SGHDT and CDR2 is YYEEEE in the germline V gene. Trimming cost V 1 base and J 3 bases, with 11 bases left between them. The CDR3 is CASSLSGGVYEQYF. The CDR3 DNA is TGTGCCAGCAGCTTGAGCGGTGGGGTCTACGAGCAGTACTTC. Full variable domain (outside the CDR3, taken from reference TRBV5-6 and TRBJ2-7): DAGVTQSPTHLIKTRGQQVTLRCSPKSGHDTVSWYQQALGQGPQFIFQYYEEEERQRGNFPDRFSGHQFPNYSSELNVNALLLGDSALYLCASSLSGGVYEQYFGPGTRLTVT.

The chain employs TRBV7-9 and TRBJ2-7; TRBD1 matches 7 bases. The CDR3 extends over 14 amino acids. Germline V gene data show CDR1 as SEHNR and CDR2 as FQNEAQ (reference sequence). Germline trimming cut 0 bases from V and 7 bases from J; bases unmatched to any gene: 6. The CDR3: CASSLAGQFGEQYF. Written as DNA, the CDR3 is TGTGCCAGCAGCTTAGCGGGACAGTTTGGTGAGCAGTACTTC.

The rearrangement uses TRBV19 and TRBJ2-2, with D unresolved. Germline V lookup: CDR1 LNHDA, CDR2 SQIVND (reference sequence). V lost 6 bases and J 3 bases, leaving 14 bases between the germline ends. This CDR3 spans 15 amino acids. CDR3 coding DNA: TGTGCCAGTAGGGCGATGGTGGCGGACACCGGGGAGCTGTTTTTT. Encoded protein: CASRAMVADTGELFF.

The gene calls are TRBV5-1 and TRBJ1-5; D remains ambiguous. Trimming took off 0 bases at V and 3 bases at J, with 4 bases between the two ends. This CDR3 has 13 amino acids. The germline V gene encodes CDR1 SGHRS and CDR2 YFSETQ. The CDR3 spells CASSLGVNQPQHF. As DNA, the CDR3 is TGCGCCAGCAGCTTGGGGGTCAATCAGCCCCAGCATTTT. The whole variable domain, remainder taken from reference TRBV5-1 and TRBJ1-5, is KAGVTQTPRYLIKTRGQQVTLSCSPISGHRSVSWYQQTPGQGLQFLFEYFSETQRNKGNFPGRFSGRQFSNSRSEMNVSTLELGDSALYLCASSLGVNQPQHFGDGTRLSIL.

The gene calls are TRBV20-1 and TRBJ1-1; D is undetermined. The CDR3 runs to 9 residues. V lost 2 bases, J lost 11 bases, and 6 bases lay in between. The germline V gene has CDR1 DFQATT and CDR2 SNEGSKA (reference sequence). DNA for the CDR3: TGCAGTGCTAGAAGTCATGCTTTCTTT. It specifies CSARSHAFF.

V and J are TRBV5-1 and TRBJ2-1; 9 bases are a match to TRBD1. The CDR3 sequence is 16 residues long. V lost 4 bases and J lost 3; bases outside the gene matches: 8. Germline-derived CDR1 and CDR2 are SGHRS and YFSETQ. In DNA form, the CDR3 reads TGCGCCAGCAGCCCAACCGGGACAGGGAACTACAATGAGCAGTTCTTC. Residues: CASSPTGTGNYNEQFF. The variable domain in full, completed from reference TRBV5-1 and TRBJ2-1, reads KAGVTQTPRYLIKTRGQQVTLSCSPISGHRSVSWYQQTPGQGLQFLFEYFSETQRNKGNFPGRFSGRQFSNSRSEMNVSTLELGDSALYLCASSPTGTGNYNEQFFGPGTRLTVL.

The CDR3 coding sequence is TGTGCCAGCAGCTTGGTTGGGGGAGGCCAAAGAAATGAGCAGTTCTTC. Its protein is CASSLVGGGQRNEQFF. The V call is TRBV5-4, the J call TRBJ2-1, with a tentative D call TRBD2 (6 bases). The germline gives CDR1 SGHNT, CDR2 YYREEE (reference sequence). The CDR3 loop spans 16 amino acids. Trimming pared 0 bases from V and 7 bases from J, leaving 17 bases between. Looking up the rest from reference TRBV5-4 and TRBJ2-1 gives the full variable domain: ETGVTQSPTHLIKTRGQQVTLRCSSQSGHNTVSWYQQALGQGPQFIFQYYREEENGRGNFPPRFSGLQFPNYSSELNVNALELDDSALYLCASSLVGGGQRNEQFFGPGTRLTVL.

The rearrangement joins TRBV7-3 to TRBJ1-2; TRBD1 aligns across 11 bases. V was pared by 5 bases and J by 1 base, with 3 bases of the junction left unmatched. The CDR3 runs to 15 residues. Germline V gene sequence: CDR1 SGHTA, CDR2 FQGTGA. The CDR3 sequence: CASSPGQGGNYGYTF. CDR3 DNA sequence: TGTGCCAGCAGCCCGGGACAGGGGGGTAACTATGGCTACACCTTC.

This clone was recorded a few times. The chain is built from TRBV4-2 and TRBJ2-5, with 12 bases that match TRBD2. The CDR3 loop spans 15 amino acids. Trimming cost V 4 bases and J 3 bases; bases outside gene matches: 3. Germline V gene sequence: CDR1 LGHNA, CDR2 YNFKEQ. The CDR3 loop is CASSRRTSGEETQYF. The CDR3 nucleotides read TGTGCCAGCAGCCGGAGGACTAGCGGGGAAGAGACCCAGTACTTC.

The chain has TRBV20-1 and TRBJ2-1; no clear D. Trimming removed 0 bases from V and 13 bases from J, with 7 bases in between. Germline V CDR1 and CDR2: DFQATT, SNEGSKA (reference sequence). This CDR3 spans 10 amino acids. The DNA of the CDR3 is TGCAGTGCTAGAGATGTCAAACAGTTCTTC. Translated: CSARDVKQFF.

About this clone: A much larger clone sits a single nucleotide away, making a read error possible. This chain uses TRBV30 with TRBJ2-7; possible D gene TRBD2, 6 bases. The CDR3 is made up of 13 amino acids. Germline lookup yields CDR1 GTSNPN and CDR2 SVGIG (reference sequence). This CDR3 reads CAWGVLALGEQYF. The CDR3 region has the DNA TGTGCCTGGGGTGTACTAGCCCTGGGCGAGCAGTACTTC.

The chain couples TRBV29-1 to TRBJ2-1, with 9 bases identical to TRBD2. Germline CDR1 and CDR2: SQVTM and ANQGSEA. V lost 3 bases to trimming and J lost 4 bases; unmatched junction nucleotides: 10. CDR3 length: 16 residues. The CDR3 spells CSVDSPASGVYNEQFF. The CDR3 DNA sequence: TGCAGCGTTGATTCCCCGGCTAGCGGGGTGTACAATGAGCAGTTCTTC.

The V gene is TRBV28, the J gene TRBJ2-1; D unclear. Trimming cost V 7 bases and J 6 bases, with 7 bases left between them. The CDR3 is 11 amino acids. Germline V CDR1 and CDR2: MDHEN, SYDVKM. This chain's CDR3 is CASMTVNEQFF. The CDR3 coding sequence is TGTGCCAGCATGACCGTCAATGAGCAGTTCTTC. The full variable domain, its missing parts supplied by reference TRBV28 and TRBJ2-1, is DVKVTQSSRYLVKRTGEKVFLECVQDMDHENMFWYRQDPGLGLRLIYFSYDVKMKEKGDIPEGYSVSREKKERFSLILESASTNQTSMYLCASMTVNEQFFGPGTRLTVL.

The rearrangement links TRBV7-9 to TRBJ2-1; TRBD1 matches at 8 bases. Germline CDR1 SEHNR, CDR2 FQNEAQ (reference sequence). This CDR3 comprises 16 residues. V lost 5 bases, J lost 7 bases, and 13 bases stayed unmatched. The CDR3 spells CASSPQGSGGSNEQFF. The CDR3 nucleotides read TGTGCCAGCAGCCCCCAGGGTTCAGGGGGCTCAAATGAGCAGTTCTTC.

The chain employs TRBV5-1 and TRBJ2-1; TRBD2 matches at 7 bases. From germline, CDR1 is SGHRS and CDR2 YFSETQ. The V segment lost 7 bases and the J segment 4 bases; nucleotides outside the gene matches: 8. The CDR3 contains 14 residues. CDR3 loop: CASRWSGTYNEQFF. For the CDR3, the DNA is TGCGCCAGCCGGTGGAGCGGGACTTACAATGAGCAGTTCTTC.

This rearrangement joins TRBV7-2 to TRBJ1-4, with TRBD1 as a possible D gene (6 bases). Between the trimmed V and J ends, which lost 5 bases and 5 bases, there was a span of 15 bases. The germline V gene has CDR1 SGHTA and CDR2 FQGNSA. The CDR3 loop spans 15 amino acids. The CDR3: CASSTGTLGNEKLFF. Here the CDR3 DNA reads TGTGCCAGCAGCACGGGGACACTAGGAAATGAAAAACTGTTTTTT.